This entry lists 26 T cell receptor beta chains sequenced from one sample in a study of blood T cell repertoires in COVID-19. The repertoire was sequenced with immunoSEQ multiplex PCR; TCRdb's copy has only in-frame clones and lacks some. The data contain roughly 180,000 clones, approximately 85% of them singletons. Sequences were obtained from PBMCs or T cells enriched from blood (not recorded which). These receptors originate from a man aged 35 to 55 who had recovered from COVID-19.

The chain carries TRBV2 and TRBJ2-5; weak D call: TRBD2 (5 bases). Germline values: CDR1 SNHLY, CDR2 FYNNEI. The CDR3 is made up of 13 amino acids. The V end lost 10 bases, the J end lost 1 base, and 13 bases lay between the germline ends. DNA for the CDR3: TGTGCCAACCTACGGGGTCTCCAAGAGACCCAGTACTTC. It codes for CANLRGLQETQYF.

J is TRBJ2-3 and V is TRBV7-3; 9 bases line up with TRBD2. Germline CDR1 is SGHTA and CDR2 is FQGTGA. This CDR3 contains 17 residues. The V segment lost 1 base and the J segment 0 bases; nucleotides outside the gene matches: 5. The CDR3 DNA sequence: TGTGCCAGCAGCTTAAGTGGTGCGGGGGGGAGCACAGATACGCAGTATTTT. Amino acids: CASSLSGAGGSTDTQYF.

The gene calls are TRBV30 and TRBJ1-2; no reliable D call. The CDR3 runs to 16 residues. Looked up from germline, CDR1 is GTSNPN and CDR2 is SVGIG (reference sequence). Trimming took off 1 base at V and 6 bases at J, with 21 bases between the two ends. The CDR3 coding sequence is TGTGCCTGGAGTGGGAGAACCCTACAAAAGGTGAATGGCTACACCTTC. Its protein product is CAWSGRTLQKVNGYTF.

The chain couples TRBV9 to TRBJ2-2, with D unclear. Trimming shortened V by 3 bases and J by 0 bases, and 6 bases separated the two germline ends. In germline, CDR1 is SGDLS, CDR2 YYNGEE. The CDR3 sequence is 14 residues long. This chain's CDR3 is CASSGSTNTGELFF. DNA for the CDR3: TGTGCCAGCAGCGGGAGCACGAACACCGGGGAGCTGTTTTTT.

This chain links TRBV5-1 with TRBJ2-2; D is perhaps TRBD1 (5 bases). Deletions cut 0 bases from V and 3 bases from J, with 12 bases between. The CDR3 totals 16 residues. Germline lookup yields CDR1 SGHRS and CDR2 YFSETQ. The CDR3 DNA sequence: TGCGCCAGCAGCTTGGGTCCCCAGGGTGACACCGGGGAGCTGTTTTTT. It encodes CASSLGPQGDTGELFF.

The chain uses TRBV19 and TRBJ2-1; the match to TRBD2 covers 12 bases. Germline V gives CDR1 LNHDA, CDR2 SQIVND (reference sequence). The V gene end was trimmed by 3 bases and the J gene end by 6 bases; junction bases not matched to a gene: 12. The CDR3 totals 18 residues. Here the CDR3 reads CASSITPLGLAGINEQFF. CDR3 bases: TGTGCCAGTAGTATCACCCCCTTAGGACTAGCGGGGATCAATGAGCAGTTCTTC.

The chain carries TRBV6-5 and TRBJ2-7; TRBD2 matches 8 bases. CDR3 length: 14 residues. The germline gives CDR1 MNHEY, CDR2 SVGAGI. The ends lost 4 bases at V and 3 bases at J; junction bases unmatched: 5. The CDR3 loop is CASSSSGSLYEQYF. CDR3 coding DNA: TGTGCCAGCAGTTCAAGCGGGAGCCTCTACGAGCAGTACTTC.

The rearrangement uses TRBV6-5 and TRBJ1-5; 8 bases map to TRBD1. Germline-derived CDR1 and CDR2 are MNHEY and SVGAGI. The CDR3 length is 15 residues. J was trimmed by 4 bases and V by 5 bases; bases with no gene match: 7. The CDR3 loop is CASSPVTGANQPQHF. CDR3 bases: TGTGCCAGCAGTCCCGTGACAGGGGCAAATCAGCCCCAGCATTTT.

The rearrangement joins TRBV6-5 to TRBJ2-7; TRBD2 is a possible D gene (6 bases). The CDR3 covers 13 residues. Trimming removed 5 bases at V and 3 bases at J, with 11 bases between. The germline V gene encodes CDR1 MNHEY and CDR2 SVGAGI. The CDR3 region has the DNA TGTGCCAGCAGTCCGGGACTTCTCTACGAGCAGTACTTC. It translates to CASSPGLLYEQYF.

The chain is built from TRBV28 and TRBJ1-2; D perhaps matches TRBD1 (5 bases). Trimming took off 6 bases at V and 8 bases at J, with 13 bases between the two ends. The length of the CDR3 is 12 residues. Germline V gene sequence: CDR1 MDHEN, CDR2 SYDVKM. The CDR3 protein is CASRPLGRGYTF. For the CDR3, the DNA is TGTGCCAGCAGACCCCTGGGGCGAGGCTACACCTTC.

J is TRBJ1-2 and V is TRBV29-1; 7 bases are a match to TRBD1. The CDR3 sequence is 13 residues long. V was pared by 7 bases and J by 5 bases, with 10 bases of the junction left unmatched. Germline V gives CDR1 SQVTM, CDR2 ANQGSEA. CDR3 amino acids: CSAGTDSYYGYTF. CDR3 in DNA: TGCAGCGCCGGGACAGATTCTTATTATGGCTACACCTTC.

The chain has TRBV4-2 and TRBJ2-3; 8 positions agree with TRBD1. This CDR3 contains 15 residues. The germline CDR1 and CDR2 sequences are LGHNA and YNFKEQ. V was pared by 2 bases and J by 2 bases, with 3 bases of the junction left unmatched. CDR3 nucleotides: TGTGCCAGCAGCCAAACAGGGGGAAACACAGATACGCAGTATTTT. It codes for CASSQTGGNTDTQYF.

V usage is TRBV12-5 and J usage is TRBJ2-1; 12 nucleotides line up with TRBD1. Germline V lookup: CDR1 LGHNT, CDR2 FRNRAP. After removal of 3 bases from V and 7 bases from J, the junction contained 13 bases not matched to a gene. The CDR3 covers 18 residues. In DNA form, the CDR3 reads TGTGCTAGTGGTTTACCTATTTTGGTGGGACAGGGGGCTAATGAGCAGTTCTTC. Translated, it gives CASGLPILVGQGANEQFF.

This chain uses TRBV7-3 with TRBJ2-1, with unresolved D. The CDR3 has 13 amino acids. V was shortened by 5 bases and J by 0 bases, with 5 bases between the two germline ends. Per the germline V gene, CDR1 is SGHTA and CDR2 is FQGTGA. CDR3 sequence reads: CASSPSSYNEQFF. The CDR3 DNA reads as TGTGCCAGCAGCCCGAGCTCCTACAATGAGCAGTTCTTC.

DNA for the CDR3: TGCGCCAGCAGCTTGGCTCCCGTAGCCATAGCTAACTATGGCTACACCTTC. The encoded protein is CASSLAPVAIANYGYTF. This chain connects TRBV5-1 to TRBJ1-2, with no clear D. CDR3 size: 17 residues. V gave up 0 bases and J gave up 0 bases, with 15 bases separating them. The germline V gene encodes CDR1 SGHRS and CDR2 YFSETQ.

The gene calls are TRBV30 and TRBJ1-2; TRBD1 might be the D (6 bases). Looked up from germline, CDR1 is GTSNPN and CDR2 is SVGIG (reference sequence). The V gene lost 4 bases and the J gene lost 6 bases, with 18 bases spanning the gap. The CDR3 loop spans 14 amino acids. CDR3 residues: CAWTPLGAAHGYTF. CDR3 coding DNA: TGTGCCTGGACCCCCCTGGGGGCTGCACATGGCTACACCTTC.

The chain employs TRBV29-1 and TRBJ1-1; D is unresolved. Trimming removed 4 bases from V and 0 bases from J, with 12 bases in between. Per the germline V gene, CDR1 is SQVTM and CDR2 is ANQGSEA. The CDR3 loop spans 14 amino acids. As DNA, the CDR3 is TGCAGCGTTGTTGCGGTCACTTTGAACACTGAAGCTTTCTTT. The encoded protein is CSVVAVTLNTEAFF.

This chain links TRBV5-1 with TRBJ1-2, with TRBD1 matching over 10 bases. CDR1 and CDR2 (germline): SGHRS, YFSETQ. This CDR3 spans 16 amino acids. Trimming took 2 bases from V and 2 from J; bases not matched to a gene: 6. The CDR3 DNA reads as TGCGCCAGCAGCTTTACCCCGGGACAGGGGAACTATGGCTACACCTTC. Translation: CASSFTPGQGNYGYTF.

This clone was seen more than once but under ten times. V usage is TRBV2 and J usage is TRBJ1-5; 9 nucleotides agree with TRBD1. CDR3 size: 14 residues. Germline V gene sequence: CDR1 SNHLY, CDR2 FYNNEI. The J segment lost 7 bases and the V segment lost 7 bases, leaving 8 bases of the junction unmatched. The CDR3 bases are TGTGCCAGCATAATCGACAGGGGGAGCCAGCCCCAGCATTTT. This translates into CASIIDRGSQPQHF.

The DNA of the CDR3 is TGTGCCAGCAGCTTTGGAGCATATAGCAATCAGCCCCAGCATTTT. Translated: CASSFGAYSNQPQHF. The genes are TRBV5-6 and TRBJ1-5; the D is unclear. The CDR3 spans 15 residues. CDR1 and CDR2 from the germline V gene are SGHDT and YYEEEE. V was shortened by 2 bases and J by 0 bases, with 9 bases between the two germline ends.

This clone has just a few counts. The chain couples TRBV4-1 to TRBJ2-7; perhaps TRBD1 as D (6 bases). The V gene lost 1 base and the J gene lost 5 bases, with 15 bases spanning the gap. This CDR3 is 15 amino acids long. The germline gives CDR1 MGHRA, CDR2 YSYEKL. CDR3 DNA sequence: TGCGCCAGCAGCCAAGGAACCGGGACAAGGAACGAGCAGTACTTC. Translated: CASSQGTGTRNEQYF.

This clone was detected once. The CDR3 DNA reads as TGTGCCATCAGTGACCCCGGGACACCAACCTACGAGCAGTACTTC. It translates to CAISDPGTPTYEQYF. The gene calls are TRBV10-3 and TRBJ2-7; TRBD1 might be the D (6 bases). Germline-derived CDR1 and CDR2 are ENHRY and SYGVKD. The CDR3 is 15 residues long. V was clipped by 3 bases and J by 2 bases, with 14 bases between them.

The chain is built from TRBV28 and TRBJ1-2; 8 nucleotides align to TRBD1. The V segment lost 5 bases and the J segment 5 bases; nucleotides outside the gene matches: 7. CDR3 length equals 14 residues. CDR1 is MDHEN and CDR2 is SYDVKM in the germline V gene. CDR3 DNA sequence: TGTGCCAGCAGTGGACAGGGTAGGGGGTATGGCTACACCTTC. Its protein product is CASSGQGRGYGYTF.

The chain employs TRBV3-1 (or the pseudogene TRBV3-2) and TRBJ2-2; 10 bases agree with TRBD2. CDR1 and CDR2 (germline): LGHDT, YNNKEL (reference sequence). The CDR3 has 16 residues. V dropped 3 bases and J dropped 6; count of bases not matched to a gene: 7. The DNA for the CDR3 is TGTGCCAGCAGCCAGATCGTAGCGGGAGGCCCCGGGGAGCTGTTTTTT. Protein sequence: CASSQIVAGGPGELFF.

This chain connects TRBV4-1 to TRBJ1-3; D is ambiguous. CDR1 MGHRA and CDR2 YSYEKL come from the germline V gene. CDR3 size: 17 residues. Trimming cost V 4 bases and J 0 bases, with 16 bases left between them. In DNA form, the CDR3 reads TGCGCCAGCAGCCCCTCGTTAGACAATAACTCTGGAAACACCATATATTTT. Protein sequence: CASSPSLDNNSGNTIYF.

The chain is built from TRBV9 and TRBJ2-3, with TRBD1 matching 8 bases. V was clipped by 0 bases and J by 3 bases; unmatched bases: 3. The CDR3 extends over 15 amino acids. Germline assignment: CDR1 SGDLS and CDR2 YYNGEE. In nucleotides, the CDR3 is TGTGCCAGCAGCGTAGCGGGACAGGAGACAGATACGCAGTATTTT. This encodes CASSVAGQETDTQYF.